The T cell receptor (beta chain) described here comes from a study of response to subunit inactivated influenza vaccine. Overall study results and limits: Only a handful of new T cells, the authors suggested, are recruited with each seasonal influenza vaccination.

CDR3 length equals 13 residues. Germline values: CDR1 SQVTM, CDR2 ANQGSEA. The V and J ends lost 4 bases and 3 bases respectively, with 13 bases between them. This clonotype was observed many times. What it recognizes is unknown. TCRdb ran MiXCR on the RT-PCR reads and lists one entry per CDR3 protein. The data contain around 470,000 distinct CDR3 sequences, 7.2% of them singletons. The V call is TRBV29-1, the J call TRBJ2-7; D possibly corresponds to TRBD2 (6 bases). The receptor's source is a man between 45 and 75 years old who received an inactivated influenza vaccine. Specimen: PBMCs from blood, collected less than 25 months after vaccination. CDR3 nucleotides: TGCAGCGTTGCTCGGGACTCCCACTACGAGCAGTACTTC. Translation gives CSVARDSHYEQYF.